These 4 T cell receptor beta chains originate from one sample sequenced in a study of OX40 agonist ivuxolimab in advanced cancers. Assay used: immunoSEQ multiplex PCR; TCRdb lists only in-frame clones, some missing. The data contain about 12,000 clones, 80% to 95% of them singletons. The sample here was CD4+ or CD8+ T cells sorted from blood, taken in a trial of the OX40 agonist ivuxolimab. The source is an adult with an advanced solid tumor such as melanoma, head and neck, liver or kidney cancer.

The V and J genes are TRBV6-5 and TRBJ2-3; D is perhaps TRBD1 (5 bases). The germline V gene has CDR1 MNHEY and CDR2 SVGAGI. Trimming stripped 4 bases from V and 5 bases from J, with 10 bases between. The CDR3 totals 13 residues. As DNA, the CDR3 is TGTGCCAGCAGTTTGGGGCGGATAGATACGCAGTATTTT. This sequence encodes CASSLGRIDTQYF.

The chain is built from TRBV9 and TRBJ2-1, with D maybe TRBD2 (7 bases). Trimming cost V 1 base and J 10 bases, with 15 bases left between them. CDR1 and CDR2 (germline): SGDLS, YYNGEE. The CDR3 has 14 amino acids. The CDR3 region is CASSVMPGGEEQFF. The CDR3 DNA follows: TGTGCCAGCAGCGTAATGCCGGGGGGCGAGGAGCAGTTCTTC.

J is TRBJ1-2 and V is TRBV4-1; D gene ambiguous. Germline assignment: CDR1 MGHRA and CDR2 YSYEKL. Between the trimmed V and J ends, which lost 0 bases and 2 bases, there was a span of 10 bases. The CDR3 length is 15 residues. The CDR3 here is CASSQDPLENYGYTF. Here the CDR3 DNA reads TGCGCCAGCAGCCAAGATCCTCTGGAGAACTATGGCTACACCTTC.

The V call is TRBV4-3, the J call TRBJ2-5; 9 nucleotides align to TRBD1. CDR3 length equals 14 residues. CDR1 is LGHNA and CDR2 is YSLEER in the germline V gene. With V trimmed by 4 bases and J by 4 bases, 4 bases remained unmatched. CDR3 sequence: CASSRGQGRETQYF. In DNA form, the CDR3 reads TGCGCCAGCAGCCGGGGACAGGGTCGAGAGACCCAGTACTTC.